The 2 T cell receptor beta chains listed next were all sequenced from one sample in a study of cytomegalovirus exposure and HLA in healthy donors. The PCR ran on 60 Vbeta and 13 Jbeta primers. The method was immunoSEQ multiplex PCR; TCRdb's version includes in-frame clones alone and lacks a portion of them. The data contain about 130,000 clones, around 82% of them seen just once; the ten biggest clones take up around 3.5%. The specimen sequenced was PBMCs. The receptors originated from a woman aged 40 to 50 in good health and CMV-seropositive.

The V call is TRBV4-3, the J call TRBJ2-1, with no clear D. The CDR3 loop spans 13 amino acids. CDR1 is LGHNA and CDR2 is YSLEER in the germline V gene. Between the trimmed V and J ends, which lost 0 bases and 8 bases, there was a span of 8 bases. CDR3 DNA sequence: TGCGCCAGCAGCCAAGAATCCGTCTATGAGCAGTTCTTC. Its translation is CASSQESVYEQFF.

At least ten counts were recorded for this clone. The chain recombines TRBV6-6 with TRBJ1-3, with no clear D. This CDR3 has 11 residues. Looked up from germline, CDR1 is MNHNY and CDR2 is SVGAGI (reference sequence). Trimming shortened V by 8 bases and J by 4 bases, and 6 bases separated the two germline ends. The CDR3, as DNA: TGTGCCAGCCTTAGCGGAAACACCATATATTTT. This encodes CASLSGNTIYF.